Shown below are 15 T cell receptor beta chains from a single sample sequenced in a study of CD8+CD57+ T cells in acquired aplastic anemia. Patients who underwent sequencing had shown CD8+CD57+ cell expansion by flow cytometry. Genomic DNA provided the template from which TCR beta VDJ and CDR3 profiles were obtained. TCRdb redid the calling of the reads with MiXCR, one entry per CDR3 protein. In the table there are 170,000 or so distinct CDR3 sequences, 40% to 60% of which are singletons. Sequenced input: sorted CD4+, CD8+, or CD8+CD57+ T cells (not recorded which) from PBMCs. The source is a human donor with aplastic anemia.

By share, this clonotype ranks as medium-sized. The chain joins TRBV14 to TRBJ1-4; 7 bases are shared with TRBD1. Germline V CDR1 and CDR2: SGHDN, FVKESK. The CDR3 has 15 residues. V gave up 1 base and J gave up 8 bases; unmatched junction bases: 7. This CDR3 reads CASSQVRQGGEKLFF. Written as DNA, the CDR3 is TGTGCCAGCAGCCAAGTTCGACAGGGAGGCGAAAAACTGTTTTTT.

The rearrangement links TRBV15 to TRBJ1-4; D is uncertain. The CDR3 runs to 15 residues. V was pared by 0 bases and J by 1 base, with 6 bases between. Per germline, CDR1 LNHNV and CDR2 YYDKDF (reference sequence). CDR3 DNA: TGTGCCACCAGCAGAGATCGTCGAACTAATGAAAAACTGTTTTTT. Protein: CATSRDRRTNEKLFF.

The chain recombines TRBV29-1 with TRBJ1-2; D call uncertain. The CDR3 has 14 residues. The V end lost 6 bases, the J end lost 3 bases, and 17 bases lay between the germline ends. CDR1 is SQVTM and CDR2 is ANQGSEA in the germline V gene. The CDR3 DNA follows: TGCAGCGTCCCAGAAAGCTGCACTGACTATGGCTACACCTTC. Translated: CSVPESCTDYGYTF.

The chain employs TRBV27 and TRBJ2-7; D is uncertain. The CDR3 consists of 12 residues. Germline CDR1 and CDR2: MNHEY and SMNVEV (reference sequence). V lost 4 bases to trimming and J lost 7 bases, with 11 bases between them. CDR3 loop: CASSSSGWEQYF. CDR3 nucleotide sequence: TGTGCCAGCAGTTCTTCAGGTTGGGAGCAGTACTTC.

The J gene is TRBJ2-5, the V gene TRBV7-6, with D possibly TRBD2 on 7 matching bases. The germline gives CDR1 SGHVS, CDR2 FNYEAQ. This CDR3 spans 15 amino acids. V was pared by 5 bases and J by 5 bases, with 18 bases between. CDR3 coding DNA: TGTGCCAGCAGCAAGGGTGGGGGGGGCATGGAGACCCAGTACTTC. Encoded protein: CASSKGGGGMETQYF.

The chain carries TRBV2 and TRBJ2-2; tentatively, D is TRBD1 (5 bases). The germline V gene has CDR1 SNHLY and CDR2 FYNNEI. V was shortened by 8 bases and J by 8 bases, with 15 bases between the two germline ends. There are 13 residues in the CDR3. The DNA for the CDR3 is TGTGCCAGCGCGCAGGGATTTGCTGGGGAGCTGTTTTTT. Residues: CASAQGFAGELFF.

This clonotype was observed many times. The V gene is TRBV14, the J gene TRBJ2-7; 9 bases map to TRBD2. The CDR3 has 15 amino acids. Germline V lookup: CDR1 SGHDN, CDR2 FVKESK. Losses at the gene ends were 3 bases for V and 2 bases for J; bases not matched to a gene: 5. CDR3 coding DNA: TGTGCCAGCAGCCACGGTGCGGGAGGGACCTACGAGCAGTACTTC. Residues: CASSHGAGGTYEQYF.

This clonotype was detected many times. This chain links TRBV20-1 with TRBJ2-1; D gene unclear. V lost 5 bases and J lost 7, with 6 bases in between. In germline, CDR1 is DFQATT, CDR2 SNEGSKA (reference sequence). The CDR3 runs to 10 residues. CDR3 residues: CSAAQNEQFF. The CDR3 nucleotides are TGCAGTGCTGCGCAAAATGAGCAGTTCTTC.

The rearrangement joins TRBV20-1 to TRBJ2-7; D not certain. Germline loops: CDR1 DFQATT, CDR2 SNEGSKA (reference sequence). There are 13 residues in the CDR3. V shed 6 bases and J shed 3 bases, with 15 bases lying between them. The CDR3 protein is CSALEMGLYEQYF. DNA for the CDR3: TGCAGTGCGCTAGAGATGGGCCTCTACGAGCAGTACTTC.

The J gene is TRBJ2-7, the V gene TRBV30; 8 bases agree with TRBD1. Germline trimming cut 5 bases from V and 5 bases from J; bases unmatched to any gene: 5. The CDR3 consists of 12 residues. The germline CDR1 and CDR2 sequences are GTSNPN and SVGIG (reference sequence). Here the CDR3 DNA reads TGTGCCTGGTCGACAGGGGCTAACGAGCAGTACTTC. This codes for CAWSTGANEQYF.

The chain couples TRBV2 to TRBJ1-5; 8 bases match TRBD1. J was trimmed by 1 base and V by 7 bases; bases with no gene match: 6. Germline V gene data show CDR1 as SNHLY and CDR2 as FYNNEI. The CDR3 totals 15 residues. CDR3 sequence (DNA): TGTGCCAGCACCAGACAGGGGTTGAGCAATCAGCCCCAGCATTTT. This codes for CASTRQGLSNQPQHF. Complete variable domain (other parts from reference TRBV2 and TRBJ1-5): EPEVTQTPSHQVTQMGQEVILRCVPISNHLYFYWYRQILGQKVEFLVSFYNNEISEKSEIFDDQFSVERPDGSNFTLKIRSTKLEDSAMYFCASTRQGLSNQPQHFGDGTRLSIL.

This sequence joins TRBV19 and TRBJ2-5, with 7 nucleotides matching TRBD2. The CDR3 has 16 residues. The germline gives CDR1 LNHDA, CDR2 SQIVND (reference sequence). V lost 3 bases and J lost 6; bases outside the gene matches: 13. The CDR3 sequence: CASSMFGAGLFKTQYF. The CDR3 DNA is TGTGCCAGTAGTATGTTTGGAGCGGGATTGTTTAAGACCCAGTACTTC.

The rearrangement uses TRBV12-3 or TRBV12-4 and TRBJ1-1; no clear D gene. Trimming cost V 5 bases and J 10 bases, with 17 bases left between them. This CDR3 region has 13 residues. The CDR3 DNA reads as TGTGCCAGCAGTGTTCAACGGGCTTACGCAGCTTTCTTT. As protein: CASSVQRAYAAFF.

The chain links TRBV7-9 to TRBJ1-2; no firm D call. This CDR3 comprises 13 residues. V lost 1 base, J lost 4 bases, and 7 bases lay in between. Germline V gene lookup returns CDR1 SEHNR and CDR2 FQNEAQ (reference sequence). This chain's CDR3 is CASSLEYAYGYTF. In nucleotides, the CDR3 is TGTGCCAGCAGCTTAGAATACGCCTATGGCTACACCTTC. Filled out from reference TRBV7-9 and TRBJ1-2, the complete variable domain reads DTGVSQNPRHKITKRGQNVTFRCDPISEHNRLYWYRQTLGQGPEFLTYFQNEAQLEKSRLLSDRFSAERPKGSFSTLEIQRTEQGDSAMYLCASSLEYAYGYTFGSGTRLTVV.

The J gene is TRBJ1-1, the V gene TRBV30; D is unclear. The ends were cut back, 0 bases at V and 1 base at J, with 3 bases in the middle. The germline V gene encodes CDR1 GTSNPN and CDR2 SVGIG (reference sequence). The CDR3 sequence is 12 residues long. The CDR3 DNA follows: TGTGCCTGGAGTGTGGGGAACACTGAAGCTTTCTTT. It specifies CAWSVGNTEAFF. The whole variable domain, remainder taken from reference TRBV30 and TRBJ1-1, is SQTIHQWPATLVQPVGSPLSLECTVEGTSNPNLYWYRQAAGRGLQLLFYSVGIGQISSEVPQNLSASRPQDRQFILSSKKLLLSDSGFYLCAWSVGNTEAFFGQGTRLTVV.